Following are 30 T cell receptor beta chains from one sample sequenced in a study of blood T cell repertoires in COVID-19 (dated by TCRdb to 2019 to 2021). Libraries were built with the immunoSEQ multiplex PCR assay. The table was pulled from immuneACCESS by TCRdb, which kept in-frame rearrangements only. Such tables lose some clones; where checked, under half of the loss comes from unresolved V genes, and the rest has no known cause. In all, the sample holds 30,000 to 40,000 clones, and around nine tenths of those were seen once. About 65% of the sample comes from the top ten. The sequencing input was peripheral blood. The receptors come from a man in his 70s with acute or convalescent COVID-19.

This chain connects TRBV5-6 to TRBJ1-1; unclear D gene. This CDR3 contains 16 residues. The ends were cut back, 3 bases at V and 4 bases at J, with 19 bases in the middle. Per germline, CDR1 SGHDT and CDR2 YYEEEE. The CDR3 reads CASSSRGSGLSTEAFF. The CDR3 DNA is TGTGCCAGCAGCTCTCGAGGGTCTGGGTTGAGCACTGAAGCTTTCTTT.

This rearrangement joins TRBV19 to TRBJ1-4, with TRBD1 matching 7 bases. This CDR3 has 17 amino acids. Germline-derived CDR1 and CDR2 are LNHDA and SQIVND (reference sequence). The junction had 12 bases not matched to a gene; V was cut back by 5 bases and J by 3 bases. CDR3 coding DNA: TGTGCCAGTAGTCTTCCCCCCTCCGGGACAGCTAATGAAAAACTGTTTTTT. It yields the protein CASSLPPSGTANEKLFF.

J is TRBJ1-1 and V is TRBV7-2, with D perhaps matching TRBD1 (5 bases). The CDR3 is 15 amino acids. The germline V and J ends were trimmed by 7 bases and 1 base, with 16 bases remaining between them. The germline CDR1 and CDR2 sequences are SGHTA and FQGNSA. The chain's CDR3 is CASTPLGGWNTEAFF. The CDR3 DNA reads as TGTGCCAGCACTCCCCTGGGGGGTTGGAACACTGAAGCTTTCTTT.

The chain employs TRBV10-3 and TRBJ2-7; the D gene is possibly TRBD2 (5 bases). Germline V lookup: CDR1 ENHRY, CDR2 SYGVKD. V was pared by 7 bases and J by 12 bases, with 22 bases between. The CDR3 is made up of 13 amino acids. DNA of the CDR3: TGTGCCATCACGGAAACGGGGTATCGACATTGGTACTTC. Translated, it gives CAITETGYRHWYF.

The gene calls are TRBV7-2 and TRBJ2-5; possibly TRBD1 for D (5 bases). This CDR3 region has 11 residues. V gave up 5 bases and J gave up 5 bases, with 6 bases separating them. Germline-derived CDR1 and CDR2 are SGHTA and FQGNSA. As DNA, the CDR3 is TGTGCCAGCAGCAACAGGGAGACCCAGTACTTC. The encoded protein is CASSNRETQYF.

In its sample, this clone ranks as medium-sized. This chain links TRBV28 with TRBJ1-2; D call uncertain. The germline V and J ends were trimmed by 3 bases and 5 bases, with 13 bases remaining between them. Germline loops: CDR1 MDHEN, CDR2 SYDVKM. There are 14 residues in the CDR3. The CDR3 reads CASSFGGLGYGYTF. Here the CDR3 DNA reads TGTGCCAGCAGTTTCGGCGGGCTTGGGTATGGCTACACCTTC.

Only a few counts were recorded for this clone. The CDR3 bases are TGTGCCAGCAGCCCGACTAGCGGCCGCCCTGTTGAGACCCAGTACTTC. This codes for CASSPTSGRPVETQYF. The chain combines TRBV6-2 or TRBV6-3 with TRBJ2-5; TRBD2 agrees at 9 bases. This CDR3 contains 16 residues. CDR1 and CDR2 (germline): MNHEY, SVGEGT. The junction had 13 bases not matched to a gene; V was cut back by 6 bases and J by 5 bases.

The chain carries TRBV29-1 and TRBJ1-6; D gene ambiguous. Germline loops: CDR1 SQVTM, CDR2 ANQGSEA. The CDR3 covers 13 residues. Trimming took 3 bases from V and 9 from J, leaving 12 bases between them. CDR3 in DNA: TGCAGCGTTGAGGCCATGCCAGGTTCACCCCTCCACTTT. Protein: CSVEAMPGSPLHF.

This rearrangement joins TRBV28 to TRBJ1-6, with D perhaps matching TRBD1 (6 bases). This CDR3 region has 15 residues. The germline V and J ends were trimmed by 2 bases and 8 bases, with 13 bases remaining between them. CDR1 is MDHEN and CDR2 is SYDVKM in the germline V gene. DNA for the CDR3: TGTGCCAGCAGTTTAATGCAGGGGAGGGATTCACCCCTCCACTTT. Translating it yields CASSLMQGRDSPLHF.

This clone has a handful of counts. This rearrangement joins TRBV18 to TRBJ1-4; 7 bases fit TRBD1. Germline trimming cut 0 bases from V and 5 bases from J; bases unmatched to any gene: 3. Germline-derived CDR1 and CDR2 are KGHSH and LQKENI. The CDR3 contains 15 residues. The CDR3 is CASSPPSQGNEKLFF. CDR3 DNA: TGTGCCAGCTCACCACCATCACAGGGGAATGAAAAACTGTTTTTT.

The chain combines TRBV28 with TRBJ1-2, with D possibly TRBD1 on 6 matching bases. The CDR3 totals 14 residues. The V gene's germline CDR1 is MDHEN and CDR2 SYDVKM. V lost 4 bases and J lost 5, with 14 bases in between. The CDR3 DNA reads as TGTGCCAGCAGTTCCGGGACATATATTTATGGCTACACCTTC. Its translation is CASSSGTYIYGYTF.

The chain couples TRBV6-2 or TRBV6-3 to TRBJ2-6; the D gene is possibly TRBD2 (6 bases). The V gene lost 2 bases and the J gene lost 2 bases, with 13 bases spanning the gap. This CDR3 has 17 residues. CDR1 and CDR2 (germline): MNHEY, SVGEGT. This chain's CDR3 is CASSYLGGRTGANVLTF. The CDR3 DNA follows: TGTGCCAGCAGTTACCTGGGGGGAAGGACTGGGGCCAACGTCCTGACTTTC.

CDR3 DNA: TGTGCCAGTAGTAGGACTAGTTTTTCTGACAATGAGCAGTTCTTC. This gives the protein CASSRTSFSDNEQFF. The V call is TRBV19, the J call TRBJ2-1; 7 bases are a match to TRBD2. The germline gives CDR1 LNHDA, CDR2 SQIVND (reference sequence). V dropped 4 bases and J dropped 5; count of bases not matched to a gene: 8. The CDR3 spans 15 residues.

The genes are TRBV24-1 and TRBJ1-4, with 7 bases aligning to TRBD1. Germline V gene data show CDR1 as KGHDR and CDR2 as SFDVKD. The ends lost 4 bases at V and 3 bases at J; junction bases unmatched: 4. This CDR3 is 15 amino acids long. CDR3 sequence: CATSEGGMANEKLFF. CDR3 nucleotide sequence: TGTGCCACCAGTGAAGGGGGCATGGCTAATGAAAAACTGTTTTTT.

This chain connects TRBV19 to TRBJ2-7; D may be TRBD1 (5 bases). The germline V gene has CDR1 LNHDA and CDR2 SQIVND (reference sequence). The V gene lost 10 bases and the J gene lost 6 bases, with 16 bases spanning the gap. CDR3 size: 12 residues. DNA for the CDR3: TGTGCCACCGGACATGATTTAGGCGAGCAGTACTTC. Protein: CATGHDLGEQYF.

V and J are TRBV14 and TRBJ1-6; D not certain. Per the germline V gene, CDR1 is SGHDN and CDR2 is FVKESK. The CDR3 extends over 15 amino acids. Trimming removed 0 bases at V and 7 bases at J, with 10 bases between. The CDR3 DNA reads TGTGCCAGCAGCCAAGATCATGTCCGGAATTCACCCCTCCACTTT. It encodes CASSQDHVRNSPLHF. Using reference TRBV14 and TRBJ1-6 for the parts outside the CDR3, the full variable domain is EAGVTQFPSHSVIEKGQTVTLRCDPISGHDNLYWYRRVMGKEIKFLLHFVKESKQDESGMPNNRFLAERTGGTYSTLKVQPAELEDSGVYFCASSQDHVRNSPLHFGNGTRLTVT.

This clone was found once. The rearrangement joins TRBV18 to TRBJ2-5; no firm D call. V lost 2 bases to trimming and J lost 5 bases, with 9 bases between them. Germline values: CDR1 KGHSH, CDR2 LQKENI. The CDR3 consists of 13 residues. CDR3 in DNA: TGTGCCAGCTCACCATCGACACTGGAGACCCAGTACTTC. As protein: CASSPSTLETQYF. The whole variable domain, remainder taken from reference TRBV18 and TRBJ2-5, is NAGVMQNPRHLVRRRGQEARLRCSPMKGHSHVYWYRQLPEEGLKFMVYLQKENIIDESGMPKERFSAEFPKEGPSILRIQQVVRGDSAAYFCASSPSTLETQYFGPGTRLLVL.

The V and J genes are TRBV30 and TRBJ2-5, with 9 bases fitting TRBD2. J was trimmed by 4 bases and V by 3 bases; bases with no gene match: 6. The germline gives CDR1 GTSNPN, CDR2 SVGIG (reference sequence). CDR3 length: 14 residues. The CDR3 coding sequence is TGTGCCTGGAGCGGTAGCGGGGGCGGAGAGACCCAGTACTTC. Protein: CAWSGSGGGETQYF.

The chain recombines TRBV10-3 with TRBJ1-1; 8 bases are a match to TRBD1. The CDR3 is 14 amino acids. The ends lost 7 bases at V and 1 base at J; junction bases unmatched: 5. Germline loops: CDR1 ENHRY, CDR2 SYGVKD. The CDR3 nucleotides are TGTGCCATCAAACCAGGGGGCAAGAACACTGAAGCTTTCTTT. The encoded protein is CAIKPGGKNTEAFF.

V and J are TRBV7-9 and TRBJ1-2, with a possible D match to TRBD1 (6 bases). V lost 2 bases, J lost 6 bases, and 13 bases lay in between. The CDR3 length is 14 residues. Germline CDR1 and CDR2: SEHNR and FQNEAQ (reference sequence). CDR3 sequence: CASSLPDRFHGYTF. The CDR3 DNA sequence: TGTGCCAGCAGCTTACCCGACAGGTTCCATGGCTACACCTTC.

This chain connects TRBV6-5 to TRBJ1-3; 7 bases are a match to TRBD1. With V trimmed by 6 bases and J by 0 bases, 5 bases remained unmatched. The CDR3 spans 15 residues. Looked up from germline, CDR1 is MNHEY and CDR2 is SVGAGI. This CDR3 reads CASRPGQYSGNTIYF. CDR3 DNA: TGTGCCAGCAGACCGGGACAGTACTCTGGAAACACCATATATTTT.

A note on this clone: Other DNA sequences in the sample encode the same CDR3. This rearrangement joins TRBV5-1 to TRBJ2-3; TRBD2 aligns across 8 bases. The trim removed 0 bases at V and 6 bases at J, leaving 6 bases unmatched. Germline-derived CDR1 and CDR2 are SGHRS and YFSETQ. The CDR3 extends over 15 amino acids. The CDR3 region has the DNA TGCGCCAGCAGCTTGGTGGCGGGAGGAGCTGATACGCAGTATTTT. It specifies CASSLVAGGADTQYF. The full variable domain, its missing parts supplied by reference TRBV5-1 and TRBJ2-3, is KAGVTQTPRYLIKTRGQQVTLSCSPISGHRSVSWYQQTPGQGLQFLFEYFSETQRNKGNFPGRFSGRQFSNSRSEMNVSTLELGDSALYLCASSLVAGGADTQYFGPGTRLTVL.

This clone came up a few times. The gene calls are TRBV30 and TRBJ2-7; D possibly corresponds to TRBD1 (5 bases). The V end was cut by 4 bases, the J end by 0 bases, with 10 bases between. Looked up from germline, CDR1 is GTSNPN and CDR2 is SVGIG (reference sequence). The CDR3 runs to 13 residues. CDR3 nucleotide sequence: TGTGCCTGGAAGACAGTCCGCTCCTACGAGCAGTACTTC. It specifies CAWKTVRSYEQYF. Drawing the rest from reference TRBV30 and TRBJ2-7, the complete variable domain is SQTIHQWPATLVQPVGSPLSLECTVEGTSNPNLYWYRQAAGRGLQLLFYSVGIGQISSEVPQNLSASRPQDRQFILSSKKLLLSDSGFYLCAWKTVRSYEQYFGPGTRLTVT.

J is TRBJ1-1 and V is TRBV19; possible D gene TRBD1, 5 bases. Germline CDR1 LNHDA, CDR2 SQIVND (reference sequence). The CDR3 consists of 14 residues. Trimming left V 4 bases short and J 6 bases short, with 15 bases between. CDR3 DNA: TGTGCCAGTAGTAACCCTGGGGGAGGACCTGAAGCTTTCTTT. Its protein product is CASSNPGGGPEAFF.

CDR3 protein: CAWNLDRGHRYTF. The CDR3 DNA follows: TGTGCCTGGAACTTGGACAGGGGCCACCGCTACACCTTC. This chain links TRBV30 with TRBJ1-2, with 9 bases aligning to TRBD1. The junction had 9 bases not matched to a gene; V was cut back by 4 bases and J by 9 bases. Per germline, CDR1 GTSNPN and CDR2 SVGIG (reference sequence). The CDR3 loop spans 13 amino acids.

The chain employs TRBV4-3 and TRBJ2-2, with 8 nucleotides matching TRBD2. With V trimmed by 2 bases and J by 1 base, 0 bases remained unmatched. Germline lookup yields CDR1 LGHNA and CDR2 YSLEER. CDR3 length equals 15 residues. CDR3 coding DNA: TGCGCCAGCAGCCAAACTAGCGGGAACACCGGGGAGCTGTTTTTT. It codes for CASSQTSGNTGELFF.

This clone came up once. The rearrangement joins TRBV14 to TRBJ2-1; TRBD2 aligns across 11 bases. This CDR3 comprises 15 residues. Trimming removed 0 bases from V and 10 bases from J; junction bases left unmatched: 5. Per the germline V gene, CDR1 is SGHDN and CDR2 is FVKESK. The CDR3 region has the DNA TGTGCCAGCAGCCAAGAACTAGCGGGGGCTCAGGAGCAGTTCTTC. Translated, it gives CASSQELAGAQEQFF.

The chain couples TRBV7-2 to TRBJ1-3; tentatively, D is TRBD1 (6 bases). V lost 1 base and J lost 0, with 7 bases in between. Germline values: CDR1 SGHTA, CDR2 FQGNSA. CDR3 length: 15 amino acids. The CDR3 protein is CASSLVDSSGNTIYF. CDR3 DNA sequence: TGTGCCAGCAGCTTAGTGGACAGCTCTGGAAACACCATATATTTT.

The genes are TRBV7-9 and TRBJ1-3; no definite D call. The germline CDR1 and CDR2 sequences are SEHNR and FQNEAQ (reference sequence). CDR3 length equals 14 residues. Trimming cost V 5 bases and J 4 bases, with 12 bases left between them. CDR3: CASSRPEAGNTIYF. CDR3 DNA: TGTGCCAGCAGCCGACCCGAGGCAGGAAACACCATATATTTT. Supplemented by reference TRBV7-9 and TRBJ1-3, the full variable domain reads DTGVSQNPRHKITKRGQNVTFRCDPISEHNRLYWYRQTLGQGPEFLTYFQNEAQLEKSRLLSDRFSAERPKGSFSTLEIQRTEQGDSAMYLCASSRPEAGNTIYFGEGSWLTVV.

The chain links TRBV6-1 to TRBJ2-7; the match to TRBD2 covers 8 bases. J gave up 7 bases and V 4 bases, and 15 bases lay outside the gene matches. Germline V gene lookup returns CDR1 MNHNS and CDR2 SASEGT. CDR3 length: 16 amino acids. The CDR3 DNA reads as TGTGCCAGCAGTGGCGAGTTTAGCGGGGCGCCCGGGGAGCAGTACTTC. The encoded protein is CASSGEFSGAPGEQYF.